The 6 T cell receptor beta chains reported below all come from one sample, sequenced in a study of naive and memory T cell subsets (dated by TCRdb to 2016 to 2017). Libraries were constructed by UMI-ligation and nested PCR. Sequencer: Illumina MiSeq. The beta constant-region primer consisted of an equimolar mixture of two oligonucleotides that together covered TRBC1 and TRBC2. Using fastp at Q25 and MiXCR, TCRdb reprocessed the public reads and kept productive beta chains. CDR3 protein duplicates are merged, each entry listing the most common genes and DNA. The sample table holds under 100,000 distinct CDR3 sequences, of which about 7% were seen once. In total, the top ten clones hold 1.6% of the sample. The sequenced sample consisted of central memory CD4+ T cells from blood. The cell subset or site label here, explained by the study, means: central memory, CD45RA- CD27+. The receptors originated from a human donor in good health.

The J gene is TRBJ2-7, the V gene TRBV20-1; 7 positions agree with TRBD2. Germline values: CDR1 DFQATT, CDR2 SNEGSKA (reference sequence). The CDR3 is 14 residues long. J was trimmed by 4 bases and V by 2 bases; bases with no gene match: 8. The CDR3 region has the DNA TGCAGTGCTAGAAGACGCGGGGGTTCGTACGAGCAGTACTTC. Translation: CSARRRGGSYEQYF.

In DNA form, the CDR3 reads TGTGCCACCAGTGATCCTAGCGGGAGGACATACACAGATACGCAGTATTTT. As protein: CATSDPSGRTYTDTQYF. The J gene is TRBJ2-3, the V gene TRBV24-1; TRBD2 aligns across 11 bases. The CDR3 runs 17 residues. Germline assignment: CDR1 KGHDR and CDR2 SFDVKD. V was clipped by 3 bases and J by 2 bases; unmatched bases: 6.

This clonotype was seen ten or more times. This CDR3 is CASSLWGGNQPQHF. The CDR3 DNA reads TGTGCCAGCAGTTTATGGGGTGGCAATCAGCCCCAGCATTTT. The chain is built from TRBV12-3 or TRBV12-4 and TRBJ1-5; D gene ambiguous. The ends were cut back, 2 bases at V and 2 bases at J, with 7 bases in the middle. The CDR3 runs 14 residues.

The chain couples TRBV14 to TRBJ2-1; TRBD2 matches at 8 bases. Trimming cost V 0 bases and J 2 bases; bases outside gene matches: 0. Germline-derived CDR1 and CDR2 are SGHDN and FVKESK. The CDR3 has 15 amino acids. The CDR3 loop reads CASSQDGGAYNEQFF. The CDR3 nucleotides read TGTGCCAGCAGCCAAGACGGGGGGGCCTACAATGAGCAGTTCTTC.

This clonotype appeared many times. V gene TRBV7-3 combines with J gene TRBJ2-5; D is uncertain. CDR3 length: 13 residues. The V and J ends lost 2 bases and 4 bases respectively, with 8 bases between them. Germline CDR1 reads SGHTA; CDR2 reads FQGTGA. The CDR3 DNA sequence: TGTGCCAGCAGCTTATATGACCGAGAGACCCAGTACTTC. This translates into CASSLYDRETQYF.

This clonotype was counted at least ten times. The chain's CDR3 is CAISGGGHTDTQYF. The CDR3 DNA is TGTGCCATCAGTGGAGGGGGACACACAGATACGCAGTATTTT. This sequence joins TRBV10-3 and TRBJ2-3; a weak D match, TRBD1 (6 bases). Germline CDR1 and CDR2: ENHRY and SYGVKD. The CDR3 is 14 amino acids. V gave up 4 bases and J gave up 2 bases, with 10 bases separating them.